This section outlines one T cell receptor beta chain sequence together with its context. Its target antigen remains unknown. It may be a read error: a sequence one base away is much more abundant. The sample belongs to a study of Graves' ophthalmopathy and Graves' hyperthyroidism (dated by TCRdb to between 2017 and 2018). Broadly, across the study: Hyperthyroidism was considered stable if no progression to ophthalmopathy occurred within 18 months of follow-up. The study used signatures of the TCR beta repertoire to tell Graves' ophthalmopathy apart from Graves' hyperthyroidism and to predict which patients would progress to ophthalmopathy. Following sample collection, hyperthyroidism patients were given methimazole at a starting dose of 30 mg daily, and ophthalmopathy patients were given high-dose intravenous methylprednisolone. A discovery set of about a hundred patients (43 ophthalmopathy, 60 or so stable hyperthyroidism) was enrolled to explore V-J signatures distinguishing ophthalmopathy from hyperthyroidism. For independent validation, a separate cohort was made up of approximately 19 hyperthyroidism patients plus 17 patients who later progressed from hyperthyroidism to ophthalmopathy. In five or six hyperthyroidism patients, the T-cell repertoires found in thyroid tissue were compared with those found in blood. In total, around 140 blood samples were TCR-sequenced: roughly 45 ophthalmopathy, some 72 hyperthyroidism and approximately 17 hyperthyroidism-to-ophthalmopathy patients. The study at large found these results: Most expanded thyroid clonotypes with a frequency above 0.001 also appeared in blood, which suggests that blood repertoires may reflect the immune response in the thyroid. In cross-validation, the 13-signature model distinguished ophthalmopathy from stable hyperthyroidism with 85% to 90% sensitivity and about 84% specificity, and in the test set the corresponding values were roughly 80% and 76%. In validation, the model predicted ophthalmopathy progression with more than 70% sensitivity and 72.22% specificity; some twelve predicted patients were CT-confirmed with GO in a median of around 6.5 months. No statistical method was used to predetermine the sample size, and group allocation was not hidden from the investigators.

Hyperthyroidism patients were newly diagnosed, with disease duration under 2 months, and aged 18 to 65 years. Patients with other autoimmune diseases, uncontrolled infections, pregnancy or lactation were excluded from the study. Clinical symptoms, serum thyroxine, TRAb, thyroid ultrasound and orbital computed tomography formed the basis of the diagnosis. Total RNA was extracted with Trizol reagent and quality-checked on an Agilent 2100 Bioanalyzer. For repertoire sequencing, TCR beta CDR3 regions were amplified from RNA transcripts. The first round was an RT-PCR using HTBI primers with the Qiagen OneStep RT-PCR kit, and this first round was followed by a second-round multiplex PCR, then size selection and purification. Sequencing of the libraries was carried out on an Illumina HiSeq2000 in paired-end mode with 100 bp reads. Regarding the original processing steps: Reads were processed with SOAPnuke, discarding reads with adapters, uncalled bases, mean Phred below 15, or no exact constant-primer or identifier match. COPE v1.2.5 was used to merge high-quality paired reads. Each unique nucleotide sequence was defined as a clonotype, and clonotypes were aligned to IMGT TRB V, D and J references with MiTCR v1.1. Analysis was restricted to V-J combinations with a frequency above 0.0001, which covered roughly 99% of repertoires. For each V-J combination, a TCR clonal expansion and chaos score was defined as F50 clonal expansion divided by the chaos observed in the TCRdist matrix. Welch's t-statistics and random forest were used to narrow the features down to around 12 V-J combinations, which were then fed into a naive Bayes classifier. The Morisita-Horn index was used to measure how similar the thyroid and blood repertoires were. Using fastp at Q25 and MiXCR, TCRdb reprocessed the public reads and kept productive beta chains. All rows with the same CDR3 protein become a single entry with the most common DNA and genes. In this record, the V and J calls reflect TCRdb's handling and not the investigators' own analysis. Recorded for this sample are around 1,000,000 distinct CDR3 sequences; about two fifths of them occurred a single time. The leading ten clones occupy approximately 12% of the sample.

The CDR3 numbers 16 residues from cysteine through phenylalanine. CDR3 DNA is the only sequence kept; it has 48 bases, read in frame from the first base. The germline V gene provides CDR1 SNHLY and CDR2 FYNNEI. The germline ends are 23 bases apart after V is trimmed by 8 bases and J by 4 bases. This TCR came from an adult man with Graves' hyperthyroidism. The rearranged chain carries TRBV2 and TRBJ1-1; D gene: possibly TRBD1, on 6 matching bases. Sequencing was done on a sample of peripheral blood or thyroid tissue (not recorded which). For the CDR3, the sequence is CASPWTDLNLSTEAFF. The nucleotides read TGTGCCAGCCCTTGGACAGATCTAAACCTGAGCACTGAAGCTTTCTTT.